This is a list of T cell receptor beta chains from one sample in a study of T-cell memory formation after mild COVID-19. MiXCR, applied by TCRdb to the 5' RACE reads, yields one record per CDR3 protein. The sample records roughly 560,000 distinct CDR3 sequences, roughly 20% being singletons. Input material: PBMCs or a T cell subset sorted from them (not recorded which). Receptor source: an adult woman who had mild COVID-19 (a few samples of this study predate the infection). Cell type and time point are not known. Both conserved end residues are part of each CDR3.

v_call cdr3_aa
TRBV30 CAWRGQAYYGYTF
TRBV10-3 CAISDRTEPYNEQFF
TRBV5-1 CASSFGSGPLVEQYF
TRBV12-3/TRBV12-4 CASSLSLDRGPYNEQFF
TRBV5-6 CASSWTVNTGELFF
TRBV6-5 CASRPGLANEQFF
TRBV7-6 CASSLSRRGYYNEQFF
TRBV11-1 CASSPSRGQITTGELFF
TRBV5-1 CASSFDPKSGYTF
TRBV12-3/TRBV12-4 CASSNTRRGNTIYF
TRBV24-1 CATSTSGGLSYNEQFF